The next 10 T cell receptor beta chains were all read from a single sample in a study of glioma-infiltrating T cells. Using RNA template, CDR3s of TCR alpha and beta were amplified with iRepertoire arm-PCR. TCRdb re-analysed the multiplex PCR reads in MiXCR, keeping a single row per CDR3 protein. The sample has 150,000 to 200,000 distinct CDR3 sequences; approximately 40% are singletons. Sequences were obtained from glioma tissue, nonneoplastic brain tissue, or PBMCs (not recorded which). Receptors were obtained from a human donor with low-grade glioma or glioblastoma, undergoing nonglioma brain surgery, or in good health (not recorded which).

As regards this clonotype: This may be a read error: a much more frequent sequence differs by one nucleotide. The missing conserved phenylalanine or tryptophan at the end of this CDR3 makes a read error likely. This sequence joins TRBV24-1 and TRBJ2-1; D possibly corresponds to TRBD2 (5 bases). The J call may be wrong; the DNA end is better matched by TRBJ2-7. Germline CDR1 KGHDR, CDR2 SFDVKD. This CDR3 region has 13 residues. The CDR3 DNA reads as TGTGCCACCAGTGAAAGCCCCTCGGGGGAGCAGTACTAC. Its translation is CATSESPSGEQYY.

This clonotype showed up many times. This rearrangement joins TRBV3-1 to TRBJ1-5; D is unresolved. Between the trimmed V and J ends, which lost 2 bases and 4 bases, there was a span of 9 bases. CDR1 LGHDT and CDR2 YNNKEL come from the germline V gene (reference sequence). The CDR3 is 14 amino acids. CDR3 sequence reads: CASSQFPGNQPQHF. The CDR3, as DNA: TGTGCCAGCAGCCAATTCCCCGGGAATCAGCCCCAGCATTTT.

This clonotype was counted at least ten times. This chain connects TRBV20-1 to TRBJ2-7; unclear D gene. The CDR3 spans 14 residues. V lost 2 bases and J lost 0, with 11 bases in between. The germline CDR1 and CDR2 sequences are DFQATT and SNEGSKA (reference sequence). The CDR3 protein is CSARIADGSYEQYF. The CDR3 DNA is TGCAGTGCTAGAATTGCAGACGGCTCCTACGAGCAGTACTTC.

This clonotype was seen at least ten times. The chain is built from TRBV7-2 and TRBJ2-5; D perhaps matches TRBD2 (5 bases). The CDR3 spans 13 residues. The ends were cut back, 4 bases at V and 5 bases at J, with 11 bases in the middle. Germline assignment: CDR1 SGHTA and CDR2 FQGNSA. CDR3 DNA sequence: TGTGCCAGCAGCTGGACTGCTAGGGAGACCCAGTACTTC. Residues: CASSWTARETQYF.

About this clonotype: A read error may account for a junction end that differs from germline. The rearrangement joins TRBV28 to TRBJ2-7, with 8 bases aligning to TRBD1. This CDR3 has 14 amino acids. Looked up from germline, CDR1 is MDHEN and CDR2 is SYDVKM. CDR3 in amino acids: CATSFRQGTHDQYF. The CDR3 DNA reads TGTGCCACCAGTTTCCGACAGGGGACCCACGATCAGTACTTC.

Of note for this clonotype: A much larger clone differs from this one at a single base, so this may be a read error. The chain carries TRBV29-1 and TRBJ1-1; D call uncertain. Germline CDR1 and CDR2: SQVTM and ANQGSEA. V was cut by 5 bases and J by 7 bases, with 14 bases left in between. CDR3 length equals 12 residues. DNA for the CDR3: TGCAGCGTTCGTCGGCAGGTTGGTGAAGCTTTCTTT. It codes for CSVRRQVGEAFF.

Notes on this clonotype: A much larger clone differs from this one at a single base, so this may be a read error. V and J are TRBV20-1 and TRBJ2-3; D may be TRBD2 (6 bases). From germline, CDR1 is DFQATT and CDR2 SNEGSKA (reference sequence). The CDR3 covers 14 residues. Trimming took 6 bases from V and 2 from J, leaving 15 bases between them. The CDR3 spells CSAEGSGNTDTQYF. As DNA, the CDR3 is TGCAGTGCAGAAGGTAGCGGAAACACAGATACGCAGTATTTT.

The chain recombines TRBV18 with TRBJ2-1, with 13 bases that match TRBD2. Looked up from germline, CDR1 is KGHSH and CDR2 is LQKENI. After removal of 8 bases from V and 7 bases from J, the junction contained 11 bases not matched to a gene. The CDR3 sequence is 16 residues long. CDR3 sequence reads: CASRQESGLAGNEQFF. The CDR3 DNA follows: TGTGCCAGCAGACAAGAATCGGGACTAGCGGGAAATGAGCAGTTCTTC.

The chain joins TRBV6-5 to TRBJ1-2, with D unclear. CDR1 and CDR2 (germline): MNHEY, SVGAGI. The CDR3 spans 14 residues. The V end was cut by 4 bases, the J end by 5 bases, with 14 bases between. The CDR3 protein is CASSSRRGIYGYTF. CDR3 nucleotide sequence: TGTGCCAGCAGTTCGAGACGGGGTATATATGGCTACACCTTC.

Ten or more counts support this clonotype. V gene TRBV20-1 combines with J gene TRBJ2-1; 9 nucleotides match TRBD2. Germline V gene lookup returns CDR1 DFQATT and CDR2 SNEGSKA (reference sequence). V trimming: 1 base; J trimming: 1 base; junction bases outside the gene matches: 5. The CDR3 totals 16 residues. The CDR3 is CSARGSGSGSYNEQFF. CDR3 DNA sequence: TGCAGTGCTAGAGGTAGCGGGAGTGGGTCCTACAATGAGCAGTTCTTC.